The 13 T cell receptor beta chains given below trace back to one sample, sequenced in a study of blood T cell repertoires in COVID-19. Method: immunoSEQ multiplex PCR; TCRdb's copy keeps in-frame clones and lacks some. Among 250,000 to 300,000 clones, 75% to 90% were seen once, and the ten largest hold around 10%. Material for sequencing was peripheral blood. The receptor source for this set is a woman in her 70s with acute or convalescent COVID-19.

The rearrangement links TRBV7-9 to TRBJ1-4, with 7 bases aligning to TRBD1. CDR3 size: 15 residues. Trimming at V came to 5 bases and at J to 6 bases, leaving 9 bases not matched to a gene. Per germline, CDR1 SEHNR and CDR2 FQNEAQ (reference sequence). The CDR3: CASSVTGARDEKLFF. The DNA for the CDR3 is TGTGCCAGCAGCGTTACAGGGGCGCGAGATGAAAAACTGTTTTTT.

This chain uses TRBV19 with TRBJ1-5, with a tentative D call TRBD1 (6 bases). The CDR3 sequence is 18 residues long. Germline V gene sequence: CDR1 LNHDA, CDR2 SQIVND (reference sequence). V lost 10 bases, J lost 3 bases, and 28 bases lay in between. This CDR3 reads CATSTTGGHSRNNQPQHF. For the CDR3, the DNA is TGTGCCACCTCGACCACGGGGGGCCATAGTAGGAACAATCAGCCCCAGCATTTT.

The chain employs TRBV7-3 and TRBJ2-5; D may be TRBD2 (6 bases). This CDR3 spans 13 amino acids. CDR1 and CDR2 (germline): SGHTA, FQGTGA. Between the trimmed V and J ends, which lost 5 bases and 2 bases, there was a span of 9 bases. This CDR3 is CASSRGKQETQYF. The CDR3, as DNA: TGTGCCAGCAGCCGGGGGAAGCAAGAGACCCAGTACTTC.

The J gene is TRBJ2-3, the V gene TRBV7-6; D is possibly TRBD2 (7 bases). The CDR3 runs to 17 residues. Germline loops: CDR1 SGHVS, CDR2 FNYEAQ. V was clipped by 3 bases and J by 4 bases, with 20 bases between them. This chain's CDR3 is CASSLAHPGGGADTQYF. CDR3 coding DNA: TGTGCCAGCAGCTTGGCTCATCCGGGGGGCGGCGCAGATACGCAGTATTTT.

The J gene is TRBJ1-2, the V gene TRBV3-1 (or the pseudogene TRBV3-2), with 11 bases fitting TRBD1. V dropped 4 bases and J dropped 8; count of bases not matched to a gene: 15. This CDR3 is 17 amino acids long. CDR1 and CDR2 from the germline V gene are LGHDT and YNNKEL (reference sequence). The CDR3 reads CASSPALGQGGFDGYTF. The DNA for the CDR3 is TGTGCCAGCAGCCCCGCCTTGGGACAGGGGGGGTTCGACGGCTACACCTTC.

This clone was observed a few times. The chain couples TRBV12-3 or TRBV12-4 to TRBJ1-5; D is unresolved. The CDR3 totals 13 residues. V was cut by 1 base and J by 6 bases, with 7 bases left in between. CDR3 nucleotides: TGTGCCAGCAGTTTAGGTGGAGGTCAGCCCCAGCATTTT. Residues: CASSLGGGQPQHF.

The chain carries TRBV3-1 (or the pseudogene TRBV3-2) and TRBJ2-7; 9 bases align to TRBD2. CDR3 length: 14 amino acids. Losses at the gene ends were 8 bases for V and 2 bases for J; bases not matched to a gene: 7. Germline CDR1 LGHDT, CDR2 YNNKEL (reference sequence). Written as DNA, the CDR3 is TGTGCCAGCCGCGCGGGCGGGGGGGCCTACGAGCAGTACTTC. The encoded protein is CASRAGGGAYEQYF.

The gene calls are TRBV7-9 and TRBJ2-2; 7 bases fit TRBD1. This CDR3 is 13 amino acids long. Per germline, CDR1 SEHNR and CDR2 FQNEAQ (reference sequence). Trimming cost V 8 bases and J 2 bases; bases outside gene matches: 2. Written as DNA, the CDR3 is TGTGCCAGCGGGGACAGTAACACCGGGGAGCTGTTTTTT. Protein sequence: CASGDSNTGELFF.

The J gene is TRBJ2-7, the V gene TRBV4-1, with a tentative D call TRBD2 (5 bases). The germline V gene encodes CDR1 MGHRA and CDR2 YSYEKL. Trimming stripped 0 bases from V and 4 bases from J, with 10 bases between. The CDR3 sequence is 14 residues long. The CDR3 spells CASSQEYGGYEQYF. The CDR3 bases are TGCGCCAGCAGCCAAGAGTATGGAGGTTACGAGCAGTACTTC.

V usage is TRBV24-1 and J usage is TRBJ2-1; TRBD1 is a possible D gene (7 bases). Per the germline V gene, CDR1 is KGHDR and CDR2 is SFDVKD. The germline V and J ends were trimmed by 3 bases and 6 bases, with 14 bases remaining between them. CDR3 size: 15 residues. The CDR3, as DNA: TGTGCCACCAGTGATCCCTCAGGGGGGCCCAATGAGCAGTTCTTC. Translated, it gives CATSDPSGGPNEQFF.

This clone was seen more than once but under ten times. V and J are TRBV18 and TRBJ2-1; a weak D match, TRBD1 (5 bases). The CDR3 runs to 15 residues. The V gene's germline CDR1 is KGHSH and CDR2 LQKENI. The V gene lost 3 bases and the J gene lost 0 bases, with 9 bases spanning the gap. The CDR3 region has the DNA TGTGCCAGCTCACCGGACACTGGCTCCTACAATGAGCAGTTCTTC. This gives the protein CASSPDTGSYNEQFF. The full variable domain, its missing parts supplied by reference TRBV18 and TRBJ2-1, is NAGVMQNPRHLVRRRGQEARLRCSPMKGHSHVYWYRQLPEEGLKFMVYLQKENIIDESGMPKERFSAEFPKEGPSILRIQQVVRGDSAAYFCASSPDTGSYNEQFFGPGTRLTVL.

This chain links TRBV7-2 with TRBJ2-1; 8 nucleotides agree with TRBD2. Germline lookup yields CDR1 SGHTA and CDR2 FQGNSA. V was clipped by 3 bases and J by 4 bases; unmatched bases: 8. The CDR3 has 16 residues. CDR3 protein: CASSFSGGPQYNEQFF. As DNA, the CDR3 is TGTGCCAGCAGCTTTTCGGGGGGGCCACAATACAATGAGCAGTTCTTC.

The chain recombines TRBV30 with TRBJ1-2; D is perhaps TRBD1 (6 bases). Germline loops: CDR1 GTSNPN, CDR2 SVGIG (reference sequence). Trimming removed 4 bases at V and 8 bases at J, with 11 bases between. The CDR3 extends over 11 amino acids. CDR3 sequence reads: CAWNRQDGYTF. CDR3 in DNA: TGTGCCTGGAACCGACAGGACGGCTACACCTTC.